This T cell receptor beta chain was obtained from a study of T-cell memory formation after mild COVID-19. Regarding the study as a whole: The main location of contracting CD4+ clones was CM and EM, and that of contracting CD8+ clones was EMRA.

This clonotype was seen only a few times. Its cognate antigen is unknown. The CDR3 consists of 15 residues. Trimming took off 5 bases at V and 1 base at J, with 12 bases between the two ends. MiXCR, run by TCRdb on the 5' RACE reads, gives a single entry per CDR3 protein. The sample holds about 430,000 distinct CDR3 sequences, 20% to 25% seen once. The material sequenced was PBMCs or a T cell subset sorted from them (not recorded which). The sequence was obtained from an adult woman who had mild COVID-19 (a few samples of this study predate the infection). Cell type and time point are not known. The genes are TRBV12-3 or TRBV12-4 and TRBJ1-5, with a possible D match to TRBD1 (6 bases). CDR3 residues: CASSHVTGSNQPQHF. In DNA, the CDR3 is TGTGCCAGCAGTCATGTCACAGGGAGCAATCAGCCCCAGCATTTT.